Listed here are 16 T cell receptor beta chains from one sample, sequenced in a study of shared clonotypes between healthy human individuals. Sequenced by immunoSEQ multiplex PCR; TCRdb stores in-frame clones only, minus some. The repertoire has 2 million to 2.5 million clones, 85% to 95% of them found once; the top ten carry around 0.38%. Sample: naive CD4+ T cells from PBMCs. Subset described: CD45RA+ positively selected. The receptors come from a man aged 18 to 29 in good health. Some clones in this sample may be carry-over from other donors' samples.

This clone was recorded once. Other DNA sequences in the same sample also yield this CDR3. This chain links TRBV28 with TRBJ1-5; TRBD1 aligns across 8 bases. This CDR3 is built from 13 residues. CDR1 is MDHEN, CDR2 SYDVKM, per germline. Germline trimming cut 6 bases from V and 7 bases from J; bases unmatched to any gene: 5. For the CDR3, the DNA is TGTGCCAGCAGCCCGGACAGGGCCCAGCCCCAGCATTTT. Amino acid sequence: CASSPDRAQPQHF.

The DNA of the CDR3 is TGCGCCAGCAGCCCGGGACAGGGTTACACTGAAGCTTTCTTT. Amino acid sequence: CASSPGQGYTEAFF. The chain uses TRBV5-1 and TRBJ1-1; 9 bases agree with TRBD1. J gave up 3 bases and V 4 bases, and 4 bases lay outside the gene matches. This CDR3 contains 14 residues. From germline, CDR1 is SGHRS and CDR2 YFSETQ. The complete variable domain, with remaining parts taken from reference TRBV5-1 and TRBJ1-1, reads KAGVTQTPRYLIKTRGQQVTLSCSPISGHRSVSWYQQTPGQGLQFLFEYFSETQRNKGNFPGRFSGRQFSNSRSEMNVSTLELGDSALYLCASSPGQGYTEAFFGQGTRLTVV.

CDR3 residues: CASSYRPTGANEKLFF. CDR3 coding DNA: TGTGCCAGCAGTTACCGACCCACAGGGGCCAATGAAAAACTGTTTTTT. The chain couples TRBV6-5 to TRBJ1-4; 7 bases match TRBD1. The CDR3 length is 16 residues. Per germline, CDR1 MNHEY and CDR2 SVGAGI. Trimming took 2 bases from V and 5 from J; bases not matched to a gene: 8.

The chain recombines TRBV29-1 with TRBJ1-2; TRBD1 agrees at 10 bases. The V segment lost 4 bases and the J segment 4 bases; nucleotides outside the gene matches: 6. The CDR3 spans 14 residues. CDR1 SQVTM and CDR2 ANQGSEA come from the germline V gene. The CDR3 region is CSVAGTGETYGYTF. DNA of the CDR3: TGCAGCGTTGCCGGGACAGGGGAAACCTATGGCTACACCTTC. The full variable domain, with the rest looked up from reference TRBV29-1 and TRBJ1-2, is SAVISQKPSRDICQRGTSLTIQCQVDSQVTMMFWYRQQPGQSLTLIATANQGSEATYESGFVIDKFPISRPNLTFSTLTVSNMSPEDSSIYLCSVAGTGETYGYTFGSGTRLTVV.

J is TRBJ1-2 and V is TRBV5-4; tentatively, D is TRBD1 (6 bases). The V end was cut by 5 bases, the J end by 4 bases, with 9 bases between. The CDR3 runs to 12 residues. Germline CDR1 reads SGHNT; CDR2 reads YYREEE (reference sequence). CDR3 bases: TGTGCCAGCAGTCAAGGGGGCTATGGCTACACCTTC. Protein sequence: CASSQGGYGYTF.

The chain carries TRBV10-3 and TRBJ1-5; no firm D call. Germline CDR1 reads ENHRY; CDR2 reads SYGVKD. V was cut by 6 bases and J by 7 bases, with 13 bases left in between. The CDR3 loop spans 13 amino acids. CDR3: CAIRRESGQPQHF. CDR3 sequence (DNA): TGTGCCATCAGACGAGAGTCGGGGCAGCCCCAGCATTTT.

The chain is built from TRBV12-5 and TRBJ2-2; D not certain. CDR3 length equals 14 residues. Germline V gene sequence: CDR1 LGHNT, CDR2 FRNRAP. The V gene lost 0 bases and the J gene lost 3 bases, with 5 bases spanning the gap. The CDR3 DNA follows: TGTGCTAGTGGTTTGGTAGGTCACACCGGGGAGCTGTTTTTT. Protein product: CASGLVGHTGELFF.

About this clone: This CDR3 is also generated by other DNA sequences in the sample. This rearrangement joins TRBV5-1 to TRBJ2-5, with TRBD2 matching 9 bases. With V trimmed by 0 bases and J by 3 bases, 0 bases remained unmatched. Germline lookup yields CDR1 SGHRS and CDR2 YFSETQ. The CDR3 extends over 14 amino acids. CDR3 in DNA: TGCGCCAGCAGCTTGGTAGCGGGAGAAGAGACCCAGTACTTC. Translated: CASSLVAGEETQYF.

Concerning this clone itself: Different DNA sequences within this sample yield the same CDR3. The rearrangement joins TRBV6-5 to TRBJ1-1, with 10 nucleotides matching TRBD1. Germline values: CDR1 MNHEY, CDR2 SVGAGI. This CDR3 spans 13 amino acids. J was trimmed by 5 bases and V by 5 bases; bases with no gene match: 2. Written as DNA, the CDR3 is TGTGCCAGCAGTGCGGACAGGGGGACTGAAGCTTTCTTT. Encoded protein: CASSADRGTEAFF.

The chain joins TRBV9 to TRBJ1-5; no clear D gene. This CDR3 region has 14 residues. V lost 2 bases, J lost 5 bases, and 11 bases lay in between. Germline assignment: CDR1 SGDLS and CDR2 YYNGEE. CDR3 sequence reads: CASSVDGLYQPQHF. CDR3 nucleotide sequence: TGTGCCAGCAGCGTGGACGGATTATATCAGCCCCAGCATTTT.

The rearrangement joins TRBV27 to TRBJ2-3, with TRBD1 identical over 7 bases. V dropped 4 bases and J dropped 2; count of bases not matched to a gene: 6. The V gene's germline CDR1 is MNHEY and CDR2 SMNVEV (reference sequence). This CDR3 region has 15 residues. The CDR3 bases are TGTGCCAGCAGTTGGGGGACAGCCCCCACAGATACGCAGTATTTT. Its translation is CASSWGTAPTDTQYF.

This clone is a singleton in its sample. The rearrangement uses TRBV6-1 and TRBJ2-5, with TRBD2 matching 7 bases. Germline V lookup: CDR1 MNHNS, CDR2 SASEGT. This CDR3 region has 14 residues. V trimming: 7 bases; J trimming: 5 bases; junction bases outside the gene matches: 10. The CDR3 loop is CASTPKGGEETQYF. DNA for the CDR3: TGTGCCAGCACTCCTAAGGGAGGGGAGGAGACCCAGTACTTC.

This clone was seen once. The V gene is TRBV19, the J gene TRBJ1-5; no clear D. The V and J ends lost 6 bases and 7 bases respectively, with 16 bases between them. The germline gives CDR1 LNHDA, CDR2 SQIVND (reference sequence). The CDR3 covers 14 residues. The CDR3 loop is CASSKLSSGQPQHF. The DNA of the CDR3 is TGTGCCAGTAGCAAACTCAGTTCTGGGCAGCCCCAGCATTTT.

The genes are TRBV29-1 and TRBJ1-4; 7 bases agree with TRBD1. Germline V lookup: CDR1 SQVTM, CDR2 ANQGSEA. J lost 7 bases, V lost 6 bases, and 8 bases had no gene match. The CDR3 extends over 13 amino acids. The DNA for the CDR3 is TGCAGCGTAACCGGGACAGACCTTGAAAAACTGTTTTTT. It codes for CSVTGTDLEKLFF. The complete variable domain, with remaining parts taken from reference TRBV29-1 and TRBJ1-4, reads SAVISQKPSRDICQRGTSLTIQCQVDSQVTMMFWYRQQPGQSLTLIATANQGSEATYESGFVIDKFPISRPNLTFSTLTVSNMSPEDSSIYLCSVTGTDLEKLFFGSGTQLSVL.

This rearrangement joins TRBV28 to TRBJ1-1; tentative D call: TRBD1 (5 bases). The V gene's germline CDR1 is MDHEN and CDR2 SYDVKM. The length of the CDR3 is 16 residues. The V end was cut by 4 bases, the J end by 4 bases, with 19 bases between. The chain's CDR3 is CASSSRKGQESTEAFF. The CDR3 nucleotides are TGTGCCAGCAGTTCGCGGAAGGGGCAAGAGAGCACTGAAGCTTTCTTT.

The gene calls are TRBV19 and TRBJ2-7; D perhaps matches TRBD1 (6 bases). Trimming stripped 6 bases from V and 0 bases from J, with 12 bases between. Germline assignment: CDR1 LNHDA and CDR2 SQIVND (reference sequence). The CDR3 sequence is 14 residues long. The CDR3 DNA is TGTGCCAGTAGGTTTCAGGGGACCTCCTACGAGCAGTACTTC. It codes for CASRFQGTSYEQYF.